These 30 T cell receptor beta chains came from one sample sequenced in a study of blood T cell repertoires in COVID-19. Sequencing was performed with immunoSEQ multiplex PCR; in TCRdb, only in-frame clones are kept and a portion is missing. The data contain tens of thousands of clones, 82% of them seen just once; the ten biggest clones take up approximately 1.3%. The specimen was peripheral blood. The receptor set was obtained from an elderly woman with acute or convalescent COVID-19.

V usage is TRBV4-1 and J usage is TRBJ1-2; weak D call: TRBD1 (5 bases). The CDR3 has 14 amino acids. Trimming shortened V by 0 bases and J by 4 bases, and 9 bases separated the two germline ends. CDR1 and CDR2 from the germline V gene are MGHRA and YSYEKL. The DNA for the CDR3 is TGCGCCAGCAGCCAAGAGGGGCAGCTCTATGGCTACACCTTC. Translated, it gives CASSQEGQLYGYTF.

The chain has TRBV29-1 and TRBJ2-2, with TRBD1 matching 7 bases. Germline lookup yields CDR1 SQVTM and CDR2 ANQGSEA. The CDR3 has 15 residues. Trimming took 2 bases from V and 5 from J; bases not matched to a gene: 8. CDR3 loop: CSVEPERGRTGELFF. The CDR3, as DNA: TGCAGCGTTGAACCGGAAAGGGGGCGAACCGGGGAGCTGTTTTTT.

V gene TRBV18 combines with J gene TRBJ2-2; 9 bases agree with TRBD2. The germline gives CDR1 KGHSH, CDR2 LQKENI. The trim removed 2 bases at V and 5 bases at J, leaving 3 bases unmatched. The CDR3 sequence is 15 residues long. The CDR3 sequence is CASSPVSGRTGELFF. DNA for the CDR3: TGTGCCAGCTCACCAGTAAGCGGGAGGACCGGGGAGCTGTTTTTT.

This chain links TRBV15 with TRBJ2-7, with D uncertain. The CDR3 spans 15 residues. CDR1 and CDR2 (germline): LNHNV, YYDKDF (reference sequence). The V end was cut by 3 bases, the J end by 0 bases, with 12 bases between. The CDR3 region has the DNA TGTGCCACCAGCAGCTTCCAGTGGAGCTCCTACGAGCAGTACTTC. This translates into CATSSFQWSSYEQYF.

V is TRBV19 and J is TRBJ1-3; D remains unclear. The CDR3 consists of 12 residues. Germline CDR1 reads LNHDA; CDR2 reads SQIVND (reference sequence). The germline V and J ends were trimmed by 3 bases and 3 bases, with 3 bases remaining between them. The CDR3 region has the DNA TGTGCCAGTAGTATCGGTGGAAACACCATATATTTT. This codes for CASSIGGNTIYF.

The J gene is TRBJ2-2, the V gene TRBV5-1, with D possibly matching TRBD2 (5 bases). Germline lookup yields CDR1 SGHRS and CDR2 YFSETQ. The CDR3 extends over 15 amino acids. Trimming removed 1 base at V and 4 bases at J, with 11 bases between. This CDR3 is CASSLWETITGELFF. The DNA for the CDR3 is TGCGCCAGCAGCTTGTGGGAGACGATCACCGGGGAGCTGTTTTTT. The whole variable domain, remainder taken from reference TRBV5-1 and TRBJ2-2, is KAGVTQTPRYLIKTRGQQVTLSCSPISGHRSVSWYQQTPGQGLQFLFEYFSETQRNKGNFPGRFSGRQFSNSRSEMNVSTLELGDSALYLCASSLWETITGELFFGEGSRLTVL.

This clone was seen a handful of times. The rearrangement uses TRBV24-1 and TRBJ1-5, with D tentatively TRBD1 (6 bases). Trimming stripped 7 bases from V and 0 bases from J, with 15 bases between. From germline, CDR1 is KGHDR and CDR2 SFDVKD. CDR3 length equals 16 residues. The CDR3 nucleotides are TGTGCCACCAGACAGGGATGCCCGATTAGCAATCAGCCCCAGCATTTT. Amino acid sequence: CATRQGCPISNQPQHF.

The J gene is TRBJ1-1, the V gene TRBV5-4; 8 bases match TRBD1. V was pared by 3 bases and J by 7 bases, with 8 bases of the junction left unmatched. Germline values: CDR1 SGHNT, CDR2 YYREEE (reference sequence). The CDR3 length is 14 residues. The CDR3 DNA follows: TGTGCCAGCAGCTGGACAGGGAGTATTGGTGAAGCTTTCTTT. Translation gives CASSWTGSIGEAFF.

J is TRBJ2-7 and V is TRBV3-1 (or the pseudogene TRBV3-2), with D tentatively TRBD2 (6 bases). Germline loops: CDR1 LGHDT, CDR2 YNNKEL (reference sequence). V lost 1 base to trimming and J lost 7 bases, with 20 bases between them. CDR3 length: 16 amino acids. The CDR3 nucleotides read TGTGCCAGCAGCCAAGCCCTTAGCGGCGGCTCCGGGGAGCAGTACTTC. Translation: CASSQALSGGSGEQYF.

The CDR3 is CASSPGQGNTGELFF. In nucleotides, the CDR3 is TGTGCCAGCAGTCCGGGACAGGGTAACACCGGGGAGCTGTTTTTT. The rearrangement uses TRBV2 and TRBJ2-2, with 9 positions matching TRBD1. This CDR3 has 15 residues. The germline CDR1 and CDR2 sequences are SNHLY and FYNNEI. J lost 2 bases, V lost 5 bases, and 3 bases had no gene match.

This clone is a singleton in its sample. V usage is TRBV27 and J usage is TRBJ1-6; perhaps TRBD1 as D (6 bases). Germline values: CDR1 MNHEY, CDR2 SMNVEV (reference sequence). This CDR3 is 14 amino acids long. The V and J ends lost 4 bases and 7 bases respectively, with 11 bases between them. CDR3 nucleotide sequence: TGTGCCAGCAGTTCCTACAGGGAAAATTCACCCCTCCACTTT. It codes for CASSSYRENSPLHF.

This chain uses TRBV19 with TRBJ2-5; D might be TRBD1 (6 bases). The CDR3 has 16 amino acids. Germline CDR1 reads LNHDA; CDR2 reads SQIVND (reference sequence). V shed 6 bases and J shed 1 base, with 18 bases lying between them. CDR3: CASSSGQRGPQETQYF. DNA for the CDR3: TGTGCCAGTAGCTCAGGACAGAGAGGCCCCCAAGAGACCCAGTACTTC.

J is TRBJ2-5 and V is TRBV29-1; a possible D gene is TRBD2 (5 bases). Looked up from germline, CDR1 is SQVTM and CDR2 is ANQGSEA. V lost 4 bases, J lost 4 bases, and 13 bases lay in between. The CDR3 runs 13 residues. CDR3 region: CSVVVGSRETQYF. For the CDR3, the DNA is TGCAGCGTTGTAGTTGGGAGCCGAGAGACCCAGTACTTC. Using reference TRBV29-1 and TRBJ2-5 for the parts outside the CDR3, the full variable domain is SAVISQKPSRDICQRGTSLTIQCQVDSQVTMMFWYRQQPGQSLTLIATANQGSEATYESGFVIDKFPISRPNLTFSTLTVSNMSPEDSSIYLCSVVVGSRETQYFGPGTRLLVL.

J is TRBJ1-2 and V is TRBV5-1; possible D gene TRBD1, 5 bases. The CDR3 is made up of 14 amino acids. Per the germline V gene, CDR1 is SGHRS and CDR2 is YFSETQ. V was pared by 2 bases and J by 4 bases, with 12 bases between. The CDR3: CASSFTTDFYGYTF. The CDR3 DNA follows: TGCGCCAGCAGCTTCACGACAGATTTCTATGGCTACACCTTC.

The chain's CDR3 is CASSSSGTEVSNQPQHF. For the CDR3, the DNA is TGTGCCAGTAGTTCCTCCGGGACAGAAGTTAGCAATCAGCCCCAGCATTTT. The chain is built from TRBV19 and TRBJ1-5; 7 nucleotides match TRBD1. Germline V gives CDR1 LNHDA, CDR2 SQIVND (reference sequence). The V segment lost 5 bases and the J segment 0 bases; nucleotides outside the gene matches: 10. The CDR3 length is 17 residues.

This rearrangement joins TRBV27 to TRBJ1-2; the D gene is possibly TRBD1 (5 bases). The CDR3 covers 16 residues. CDR1 MNHEY and CDR2 SMNVEV come from the germline V gene (reference sequence). V shed 5 bases and J shed 5 bases, with 21 bases lying between them. The CDR3 DNA reads as TGTGCCAGCAGTCTCCAGAGCCCAGGGCGGGGGTATGGCTACACCTTC. Translating gives CASSLQSPGRGYGYTF.

This clone appeared a few times. The chain recombines TRBV2 with TRBJ1-2; TRBD1 might be the D (6 bases). The CDR3 has 12 amino acids. V was trimmed by 5 bases and J by 7 bases, leaving 11 bases between them. The germline CDR1 and CDR2 sequences are SNHLY and FYNNEI. The CDR3 DNA is TGTGCCAGCAGTACGACAGGAAGTGGCTACACCTTC. Translating it yields CASSTTGSGYTF.

This clone occurred once. The genes are TRBV24-1 and TRBJ1-2; 8 bases align to TRBD1. V gave up 4 bases and J gave up 6 bases; unmatched junction bases: 9. The CDR3 covers 15 residues. Germline V gives CDR1 KGHDR, CDR2 SFDVKD. CDR3 sequence (DNA): TGTGCCACCAGTGACACGCGGACAGGGCGGAATGGCTACACCTTC. It yields the protein CATSDTRTGRNGYTF.

The chain is built from TRBV6-5 and TRBJ2-2, with D maybe TRBD1 (6 bases). Germline loops: CDR1 MNHEY, CDR2 SVGAGI. V was trimmed by 6 bases and J by 1 base, leaving 9 bases between them. The CDR3 covers 14 residues. This chain's CDR3 is CASSKTGNTGELFF. The CDR3 coding sequence is TGTGCCAGCAGCAAGACAGGGAACACCGGGGAGCTGTTTTTT.

The chain carries TRBV9 and TRBJ2-2; D may be TRBD1 (6 bases). This CDR3 comprises 15 residues. The ends were cut back, 1 base at V and 5 bases at J, with 12 bases in the middle. CDR1 is SGDLS and CDR2 is YYNGEE in the germline V gene. The CDR3 DNA is TGTGCCAGCAGCGTAACGGACAGTCTTACCGGGGAGCTGTTTTTT. Translated: CASSVTDSLTGELFF.

This chain connects TRBV2 to TRBJ2-1, with D tentatively TRBD2 (5 bases). Germline V gene data show CDR1 as SNHLY and CDR2 as FYNNEI. The CDR3 loop spans 13 amino acids. V shed 5 bases and J shed 8 bases, with 13 bases lying between them. For the CDR3, the DNA is TGTGCCAGCAGTCCTACTAGAATGGATGAGCAGTTCTTC. Protein product: CASSPTRMDEQFF.

The CDR3, as DNA: TGTGCCAGCAGTGTAGCGGGAGTAGGGAGCAATGAGCAGTTCTTC. This codes for CASSVAGVGSNEQFF. This rearrangement joins TRBV2 to TRBJ2-1; TRBD2 aligns across 9 bases. CDR1 SNHLY and CDR2 FYNNEI come from the germline V gene. The CDR3 contains 15 residues. V shed 4 bases, J shed 6 bases, and the junction held 7 bases outside the gene matches.

This rearrangement joins TRBV13 to TRBJ2-7, with 8 nucleotides matching TRBD2. Germline-derived CDR1 and CDR2 are PRHDT and FYEKMQ (reference sequence). CDR3 length: 14 residues. The V gene end was trimmed by 8 bases and the J gene end by 6 bases; junction bases not matched to a gene: 12. The CDR3 reads CASHRRGEESEQYF. The CDR3 coding sequence is TGTGCCAGCCACAGGCGGGGGGAGGAGTCCGAGCAGTACTTC.

The chain couples TRBV19 to TRBJ2-1, with 7 bases fitting TRBD2. This CDR3 region has 14 residues. With 5 bases clipped from V and 0 bases from J, the junction kept 1 base outside the gene matches. Germline V gene data show CDR1 as LNHDA and CDR2 as SQIVND (reference sequence). The CDR3 spells CASSSGGSYNEQFF. In DNA, the CDR3 is TGTGCCAGTAGTTCGGGAGGCTCCTACAATGAGCAGTTCTTC. Using reference TRBV19 and TRBJ2-1 for the parts outside the CDR3, the full variable domain is DGGITQSPKYLFRKEGQNVTLSCEQNLNHDAMYWYRQDPGQGLRLIYYSQIVNDFQKGDIAEGYSVSREKKESFPLTVTSAQKNPTAFYLCASSSGGSYNEQFFGPGTRLTVL.

CDR3 in amino acids: CASTYYRGGTGELFF. DNA for the CDR3: TGTGCCAGTACCTACTACAGGGGGGGAACCGGGGAGCTGTTTTTT. The chain has TRBV19 and TRBJ2-2; weak D call: TRBD1 (8 bases). V lost 7 bases to trimming and J lost 5 bases, with 17 bases between them. CDR1 and CDR2 (germline): LNHDA, SQIVND (reference sequence). The length of the CDR3 is 15 residues. Supplemented by reference TRBV19 and TRBJ2-2, the full variable domain reads DGGITQSPKYLFRKEGQNVTLSCEQNLNHDAMYWYRQDPGQGLRLIYYSQIVNDFQKGDIAEGYSVSREKKESFPLTVTSAQKNPTAFYLCASTYYRGGTGELFFGEGSRLTVL.

This chain connects TRBV5-1 to TRBJ2-5, with 10 bases aligning to TRBD2. The length of the CDR3 is 15 residues. Germline assignment: CDR1 SGHRS and CDR2 YFSETQ. Trimming took 3 bases from V and 4 from J; bases not matched to a gene: 6. CDR3 amino acids: CASSWAAGGSETQYF. DNA of the CDR3: TGCGCCAGCAGCTGGGCAGCGGGAGGGTCAGAGACCCAGTACTTC. Variable domain in full (rest from reference TRBV5-1 and TRBJ2-5): KAGVTQTPRYLIKTRGQQVTLSCSPISGHRSVSWYQQTPGQGLQFLFEYFSETQRNKGNFPGRFSGRQFSNSRSEMNVSTLELGDSALYLCASSWAAGGSETQYFGPGTRLLVL.

The chain joins TRBV27 to TRBJ1-2; D remains unclear. The CDR3 totals 15 residues. With 6 bases removed from V and 5 bases from J, the gap between germline ends came to 19 bases. The V gene's germline CDR1 is MNHEY and CDR2 SMNVEV (reference sequence). CDR3 loop: CASSFRALLGYGYTF. The CDR3 nucleotides are TGTGCCAGCAGCTTCAGAGCCCTACTAGGTTATGGCTACACCTTC.

This rearrangement joins TRBV9 to TRBJ2-1; TRBD2 matches at 8 bases. The CDR3 runs 14 residues. The trim removed 0 bases at V and 5 bases at J, leaving 1 base unmatched. Germline lookup yields CDR1 SGDLS and CDR2 YYNGEE. For the CDR3, the DNA is TGTGCCAGCAGCGTAGGCGGGGGGAACAATGAGCAGTTCTTC. Its translation is CASSVGGGNNEQFF.

V and J are TRBV5-1 and TRBJ2-7; 9 bases are shared with TRBD1. V shed 3 bases and J 1 base; nucleotides not matched to a gene: 5. The CDR3 extends over 15 amino acids. Germline assignment: CDR1 SGHRS and CDR2 YFSETQ. The CDR3 is CASSSRGQGSYEQYF. The CDR3 nucleotides read TGCGCCAGCAGCTCTCGGGGACAGGGATCCTACGAGCAGTACTTC.

This clone has more than one count but fewer than ten. The V call is TRBV25-1, the J call TRBJ2-3; D is possibly TRBD1 (6 bases). Germline loops: CDR1 MGHDK, CDR2 SYGVNS. The CDR3 runs to 15 residues. V lost 6 bases and J 3 bases, leaving 16 bases between the germline ends. CDR3 sequence: CASSRGGLGTDTQYF. The CDR3 DNA sequence: TGTGCCAGCAGCCGAGGGGGTCTGGGTACAGATACGCAGTATTTT.